The present T cell receptor (beta chain) was sequenced within a study of blood T cells in healthy people across ages. For the second PCR, which ran for about 7 to 11 cycles, a sample-barcoded 5' primer and a J-beta primer mix were used. TCRdb re-called the 5' RACE reads with MiXCR, one entry per CDR3 protein. This table has approximately 1,100,000 distinct CDR3 sequences, 35% to 55% appearing once. The J segment lost 3 bases and the V segment lost 3 bases, leaving 8 bases of the junction unmatched. Germline V gene data show CDR1 as SGDLS and CDR2 as YYNGEE. This CDR3 is 16 amino acids long. Sequenced material: blood. The clonotype comes from a woman in her sixties in good health. The gene calls are TRBV9 and TRBJ2-3, with 9 bases fitting TRBD1. CDR3 residues: CASSAVVGTGTDTQYF. As DNA, the CDR3 is TGTGCCAGCAGCGCCGTAGTAGGGACAGGGACAGATACGCAGTATTTT.